The 18 T cell receptor beta chains in this list originate from one sample, sequenced in a study of T cell responses to AZD1222 COVID-19 vaccine. TCRdb keeps only in-frame clones here, not all; method: immunoSEQ multiplex PCR. The table shows 60,000 to 80,000 clones, with 65% to 90% occurring only once. Sequences were derived from peripheral blood, sampled on day 0 of AZD1222 vaccination. The receptors here all came from an adult in good health.

This chain connects TRBV19 to TRBJ1-1; the D is unclear. Germline V lookup: CDR1 LNHDA, CDR2 SQIVND (reference sequence). This CDR3 is built from 13 residues. V shed 5 bases and J shed 3 bases, with 10 bases lying between them. The CDR3 sequence: CASSLSGDTEAFF. As DNA, the CDR3 is TGTGCCAGTAGTCTCTCCGGGGACACTGAAGCTTTCTTT.

This chain uses TRBV27 with TRBJ2-1, with 8 bases that match TRBD1. V trimming: 3 bases; J trimming: 7 bases; junction bases outside the gene matches: 11. CDR3 length equals 16 residues. Germline V lookup: CDR1 MNHEY, CDR2 SMNVEV (reference sequence). The CDR3 reads CASSFPRGQVGNEQFF. The CDR3 DNA sequence: TGTGCCAGCAGTTTCCCTCGGGGACAGGTGGGGAATGAGCAGTTCTTC.

This clone was counted a few times. The chain has TRBV25-1 and TRBJ1-5; D is unclear. Germline V gene lookup returns CDR1 MGHDK and CDR2 SYGVNS. With 2 bases removed from V and 4 bases from J, the gap between germline ends came to 9 bases. The CDR3 runs to 14 residues. CDR3 residues: CASSEGSRNQPQHF. CDR3 sequence (DNA): TGTGCCAGCAGTGAAGGCAGCCGGAATCAGCCCCAGCATTTT.

The gene calls are TRBV5-4 and TRBJ1-5; D unclear. This CDR3 contains 13 residues. Trimming removed 0 bases at V and 3 bases at J, with 4 bases between. Germline lookup yields CDR1 SGHNT and CDR2 YYREEE (reference sequence). The CDR3 loop reads CASSLDINQPQHF. CDR3 nucleotides: TGTGCCAGCAGCTTGGACATCAATCAGCCCCAGCATTTT. Drawing the rest from reference TRBV5-4 and TRBJ1-5, the complete variable domain is ETGVTQSPTHLIKTRGQQVTLRCSSQSGHNTVSWYQQALGQGPQFIFQYYREEENGRGNFPPRFSGLQFPNYSSELNVNALELDDSALYLCASSLDINQPQHFGDGTRLSIL.

The CDR3 bases are TGTGCCAGCAGCGCGAGAGAGACAGGGGTCTATAATTCACCCCTCCACTTT. This codes for CASSARETGVYNSPLHF. This chain links TRBV9 with TRBJ1-6; 8 positions agree with TRBD1. J gave up 3 bases and V 3 bases, and 8 bases lay outside the gene matches. The CDR3 contains 17 residues. Germline CDR1 reads SGDLS; CDR2 reads YYNGEE.

This clone was seen just once. The CDR3 spells CASSISGRRNTIYF. Here the CDR3 DNA reads TGTGCCAGTAGTATTTCAGGGCGACGGAACACCATATATTTT. The V call is TRBV19, the J call TRBJ1-3, with TRBD1 as a possible D gene (5 bases). The CDR3 totals 14 residues. With 3 bases removed from V and 7 bases from J, the gap between germline ends came to 13 bases. Germline V gene sequence: CDR1 LNHDA, CDR2 SQIVND (reference sequence).

The chain employs TRBV12-3 or TRBV12-4 and TRBJ1-2; TRBD1 is a possible D gene (5 bases). The ends were cut back, 3 bases at V and 5 bases at J, with 10 bases in the middle. This CDR3 contains 13 residues. DNA for the CDR3: TGTGCCAGCAGTTTCCGGGGGGAGTATGGCTACACCTTC. This gives the protein CASSFRGEYGYTF.

This chain uses TRBV3-1 (or the pseudogene TRBV3-2) with TRBJ2-3, with D unclear. Germline V gene data show CDR1 as LGHDT and CDR2 as YNNKEL (reference sequence). The V end lost 4 bases, the J end lost 0 bases, and 5 bases lay between the germline ends. CDR3 length equals 13 residues. The CDR3 spells CASSPHSTDTQYF. The CDR3 DNA follows: TGTGCCAGCAGCCCTCACAGCACAGATACGCAGTATTTT.

The genes are TRBV7-2 and TRBJ1-2, with TRBD1 identical over 7 bases. V gave up 7 bases and J gave up 5 bases; unmatched junction bases: 13. The CDR3 length is 15 residues. Germline lookup yields CDR1 SGHTA and CDR2 FQGNSA. The CDR3 loop reads CASTLQGGYLYGYTF. The CDR3 bases are TGTGCCAGCACCTTGCAAGGGGGCTACTTATATGGCTACACCTTC.

The chain recombines TRBV7-8 with TRBJ1-6; 7 bases map to TRBD1. V dropped 6 bases and J dropped 7; count of bases not matched to a gene: 9. In germline, CDR1 is SGHVS, CDR2 FQNEAQ. CDR3 size: 15 residues. Written as DNA, the CDR3 is TGTGCCAGCAGACGTTCAGGGGGAATAAATTCACCCCTCCACTTT. It codes for CASRRSGGINSPLHF.

The chain is built from TRBV29-1 and TRBJ1-1; D remains ambiguous. Deletions cut 0 bases from V and 6 bases from J, with 8 bases between. The CDR3 runs 12 residues. CDR1 and CDR2 (germline): SQVTM, ANQGSEA. DNA for the CDR3: TGCAGCGTTGAAGATTTGGCACCTGAAGCTTTCTTT. Amino acid sequence: CSVEDLAPEAFF.

This chain connects TRBV5-5 to TRBJ1-1, with D unclear. Deletions cut 0 bases from V and 0 bases from J, with 9 bases between. Germline loops: CDR1 SGHKS, CDR2 YYEKEE (reference sequence). The CDR3 is 15 amino acids. The CDR3: CASSLAAEMNTEAFF. In DNA, the CDR3 is TGTGCCAGCAGCTTGGCCGCGGAGATGAACACTGAAGCTTTCTTT.

This chain links TRBV29-1 with TRBJ2-7, with 10 bases identical to TRBD1. Trimming took 7 bases from V and 2 from J; bases not matched to a gene: 8. The CDR3 length is 14 residues. Germline lookup yields CDR1 SQVTM and CDR2 ANQGSEA. DNA of the CDR3: TGCAGCGCCGCCGGGACAGGGGTGACCTACGAGCAGTACTTC. Translation gives CSAAGTGVTYEQYF.

This chain links TRBV29-1 with TRBJ2-7; 9 positions match TRBD2. J gave up 3 bases and V 5 bases, and 2 bases lay outside the gene matches. The CDR3 extends over 12 amino acids. The germline CDR1 and CDR2 sequences are SQVTM and ANQGSEA. CDR3 in amino acids: CSVSSGIYEQYF. The CDR3 coding sequence is TGCAGCGTTTCTAGCGGGATCTACGAGCAGTACTTC.

The chain is built from TRBV18 and TRBJ2-7; D is ambiguous. CDR1 KGHSH and CDR2 LQKENI come from the germline V gene. V lost 3 bases to trimming and J lost 4 bases, with 13 bases between them. The CDR3 is 14 amino acids. The CDR3 DNA reads TGTGCCAGCTCACCGGCTACCTCAGTTTACGAGCAGTACTTC. Its translation: CASSPATSVYEQYF.

The chain links TRBV5-1 to TRBJ1-1; D possibly corresponds to TRBD1 (6 bases). Trimming cost V 4 bases and J 8 bases, with 15 bases left between them. The germline V gene encodes CDR1 SGHRS and CDR2 YFSETQ. The CDR3 runs 13 residues. The CDR3 DNA sequence: TGCGCCAGCAGCGTAACCGTTACAGGGGAAGCTTTCTTT. Translating it yields CASSVTVTGEAFF.

V gene TRBV5-4 combines with J gene TRBJ2-7; possible D gene TRBD1, 7 bases. Trimming cost V 5 bases and J 3 bases, with 18 bases left between them. Germline V gives CDR1 SGHNT, CDR2 YYREEE (reference sequence). This CDR3 comprises 15 residues. For the CDR3, the DNA is TGTGCCAGCAGTAACGCGGGACAGCGAAACTACGAGCAGTACTTC. Its translation: CASSNAGQRNYEQYF.

This clone was seen a handful of times. V and J are TRBV27 and TRBJ2-3; D not certain. Germline V gene data show CDR1 as MNHEY and CDR2 as SMNVEV (reference sequence). This CDR3 is built from 13 residues. Between the trimmed V and J ends, which lost 1 base and 4 bases, there was a span of 6 bases. CDR3 coding DNA: TGTGCCAGCAGTTTATTTGGCGCAGATACGCAGTATTTT. It specifies CASSLFGADTQYF.